A selection of T cell receptor beta chains follows, all from one sample in a study of control samples from healthy donors and cancer patients. Data came from immunoSEQ multiplex PCR; TCRdb stores just in-frame clones and leaves some out. The sample has 150,000 to 200,000 clones, almost 90% seen once. The specimen was blood. These receptors were collected from a woman in her forties or fifties in good health. The CDR3 runs from the conserved cysteine through the conserved F or W. A D gene is named only where the DNA matches it firmly. Some rows have no size entry. The others give once, few or many, or a class for an expanded clone.

J gene | clone size | D gene | CDR3 length | V gene | CDR3 DNA | CDR3 protein
TRBJ2-4 | - | - | 14 | TRBV7-7 | TGTGCCAGCAGCCCGAGCCGCGGAGCGGGCATTCAGTACTTC | CASSPSRGAGIQYF
TRBJ2-1 | - | TRBD2 | 12 | TRBV5-8 | TGTGCCAGCAGCCAATCTAGCGGGAGTCGGTTCTTC | CASSQSSGSRFF
TRBJ1-1 | - | TRBD1 | 15 | TRBV19 | TGTGCCAGTAGTATCCGGACAGGGGGCCCCACTGAAGCTTTCTTT | CASSIRTGGPTEAFF
TRBJ1-1 | once | - | 13 | TRBV5-1 | TGCGCCAGCACAAAAGGGGGGGGCCCTGAAGCTTTCTTT | CASTKGGGPEAFF
TRBJ1-6 | - | - | 17 | TRBV6-2/TRBV6-3 | TGTGCCAGCAGTTACCCGGGGAGTTTCACCTATAATTCACCCCTCCACTTT | CASSYPGSFTYNSPLHF
TRBJ2-5 | - | - | 13 | TRBV27 | TGTGCCAGCAGTTCCCCGCCAATAGAGACCCAGTACTTC | CASSSPPIETQYF
TRBJ2-2 | once | TRBD2 | 14 | TRBV7-9 | TGTGCCAGCAGCTTAGCTAGCGGGATAGGGGAGCTGTTTTTT | CASSLASGIGELFF
TRBJ2-5 | - | TRBD2 | 16 | TRBV6-1 | TGTGCCAGCAGTGAACTCGGGAGGGGTATGTCGGAGACCCAGTACTTC | CASSELGRGMSETQYF
TRBJ2-6 | - | - | 20 | TRBV19 | TGTGCCAGTAGTATAGGGGGGCTTCAGGGAGTAAGGTCTGGGGCCAACGTCCTGACTTTC | CASSIGGLQGVRSGANVLTF
TRBJ1-2 | once | - | 13 | TRBV15 | TGTGCCACCAGCAGAGGTGGGGGCGGGGGCTACACCTTC | CATSRGGGGGYTF
TRBJ2-4 | - | - | 13 | TRBV9 | TGTGCCAGCAGCGTAGTATCTTCTAGCATTCAGTACTTC | CASSVVSSSIQYF
TRBJ2-1 | - | TRBD2 | 15 | TRBV5-1 | TGCGCCAGCAGCCCCCGGACTAGCGACTACAATGAGCAGTTCTTC | CASSPRTSDYNEQFF
TRBJ2-4 | - | - | 19 | TRBV4-2 | TGTGCCAGCACCCCCAACGGGGGCGGGAGAGTAGTTGCCAAAAACATTCAGTACTTC | CASTPNGGGRVVAKNIQYF
TRBJ2-5 | - | TRBD1 | 16 | TRBV11-2 | TGTGCCAGCAGCTGGGGCAGGGGGCGTCCGGGGGAGACCCAGTACTTC | CASSWGRGRPGETQYF
TRBJ1-4 | few | TRBD1 | 14 | TRBV19 | TGTGCCAGTAAAGTCGAGGGGGCGCTGGAAAAACTGTTTTTT | CASKVEGALEKLFF
TRBJ2-2 | - | - | 15 | TRBV7-3 | TGTGCCAGCAGCTTAGGGCTTTCAGGCACCGGGGAGCTGTTTTTT | CASSLGLSGTGELFF
TRBJ2-7 | - | - | 14 | TRBV9 | TGTGCCAGCAGCCTGGGAGGGGGCTCCTACGAGCAGTACTTC | CASSLGGGSYEQYF
TRBJ2-5 | - | - | 18 | TRBV10-1 | TGCGCCAGCAGTGAGAAGGAAGGAGCGGGCAAATTCCAAGAGACCCAGTACTTC | CASSEKEGAGKFQETQYF
TRBJ1-6 | - | - | 13 | TRBV2 | TGTGCCAGCATTACAGGGTATGATTCACCCCTCCACTTT | CASITGYDSPLHF
TRBJ1-2 | - | TRBD1 | 14 | TRBV28 | TGTGCCAGCAGTTTAGACAGGGTCGGCTATGGCTACACCTTC | CASSLDRVGYGYTF
TRBJ2-7 | - | TRBD2 | 14 | TRBV6-5 | TGTGCCAGCAGTTACGGGAGGGCCGGGTACGAGCAGTACTTC | CASSYGRAGYEQYF
TRBJ2-7 | - | TRBD2 | 16 | TRBV27 | TGTGCCAGCAGTTCCGGACTAGCGGGTATGAACTACGAGCAGTACTTC | CASSSGLAGMNYEQYF
TRBJ2-7 | - | - | 17 | TRBV4-1 | TGCGCCAGCAGCCGCGGGACAGAATACATCGAGACGCGGGAGCAGTACTTC | CASSRGTEYIETREQYF
TRBJ1-1 | - | - | 13 | TRBV30 | TGTGCCTGGAGCCCCGGGGTAGACACTGAAGCTTTCTTT | CAWSPGVDTEAFF
TRBJ1-6 | - | TRBD1 | 14 | TRBV27 | TGTGCCAGCAGTCTCACAGGGGGAAATTCACCCCTCCACTTT | CASSLTGGNSPLHF
TRBJ1-5 | - | - | 15 | TRBV19 | TGTGCCAGTACCCCCCGGACCCCTAACAATCAGCCCCAGCATTTT | CASTPRTPNNQPQHF
TRBJ1-2 | - | TRBD1 | 16 | TRBV7-2 | TGTGCCAGCAGCTTAGACACACAGGGGTGGGGGTATGGCTACACCTTC | CASSLDTQGWGYGYTF
TRBJ2-7 | - | - | 12 | TRBV5-6 | TGTGCCAGCAGCCTCCGGGACTACGAGCAGTACTTC | CASSLRDYEQYF
TRBJ2-3 | few | - | 17 | TRBV10-3 | TGTGCCATCAGTGTAGCACTTGTGGCCACAGGGTCAGATACGCAGTATTTT | CAISVALVATGSDTQYF
TRBJ1-5 | - | TRBD1 | 17 | TRBV29-1 | TGCAGCGTTGTGTATCCCGCATTGACAGGGGGCAGGCAGCCCCAGCATTTT | CSVVYPALTGGRQPQHF
TRBJ1-1 | - | TRBD1 | 15 | TRBV19 | TGTGCCAGTAGTATTATGGACAGGGGGCTGTCTGAAGCTTTCTTT | CASSIMDRGLSEAFF
TRBJ2-5 | once | - | 14 | TRBV7-3 | TGTGCCAGCAGCCAAGCGGTCGGGGACGAGACCCAGTACTTC | CASSQAVGDETQYF
TRBJ1-2 | - | - | 14 | TRBV5-4 | TGTGCCAGCAGCTTGGTCTCCTCACAAGGGGGCTACACCTTC | CASSLVSSQGGYTF
TRBJ2-3 | once | TRBD2 | 17 | TRBV13 | TGTGCCAGCAGCTCACTCCTAGCGGGGGCGACCACAGATACGCAGTATTTT | CASSSLLAGATTDTQYF
TRBJ2-5 | - | - | 13 | TRBV27 | TGTGCCAGCAGACAGGGAGGCGGAGAGACCCAGTACTTC | CASRQGGGETQYF
TRBJ1-1 | once | - | 14 | TRBV5-1 | TGCGCCAGCAGCATCCAGGGAGTACGGACTGAAGCTTTCTTT | CASSIQGVRTEAFF
TRBJ2-5 | - | - | 15 | TRBV7-9 | TGTGCCAGCAGCTCCTTCCAGGGAATCCAAGAGACCCAGTACTTC | CASSSFQGIQETQYF
TRBJ2-1 | once | - | 12 | TRBV7-2 | TGTGCCAGCAGCTTCCTAGACAATGAGCAGTTCTTC | CASSFLDNEQFF
TRBJ1-2 | - | - | 12 | TRBV24-1 | TGTGCCACCTGGCAGGGGTTGTATGGCTACACCTTC | CATWQGLYGYTF
TRBJ1-6 | - | TRBD1 | 14 | TRBV12-5 | TGTGCTAGTGGTTCGGGACAGCATAATTCACCCCTCCACTTT | CASGSGQHNSPLHF
TRBJ2-1 | - | - | 15 | TRBV24-1 | TGTGCCACCAGTGGGCAGGGAAGGTCCTACAATGAGCAGTTCTTC | CATSGQGRSYNEQFF
TRBJ1-2 | - | - | 14 | TRBV7-2 | TGTGCCAGCAGCTTAGATCCAGGAATACGCGGCTACACCTTC | CASSLDPGIRGYTF
TRBJ2-7 | - | TRBD1 | 15 | TRBV5-1 | TGCGCCAGCAGCATTACCGGGACAGGGACCTACGAGCAGTACTTC | CASSITGTGTYEQYF